This TCR beta chain came from a study of T cell changes during pregnancy in multiple sclerosis. Some clones are missing from TCRdb's copy, which holds only in-frame ones; the method was immunoSEQ multiplex PCR. The repertoire holds 40,000 to 50,000 clones, with roughly nine tenths as singletons. Per the germline V gene, CDR1 is MDHEN and CDR2 is SYDVKM. The CDR3 consists of 17 residues. V shed 5 bases, J shed 0 bases, and the junction held 7 bases outside the gene matches. The sample was CD4+ T cells from peripheral blood mononuclear cells, taken in the first trimester of pregnancy. This TCR came from a female donor with multiple sclerosis, enrolled in a pregnancy study. The rearrangement links TRBV28 to TRBJ1-2, with 12 nucleotides matching TRBD1. The CDR3 DNA follows: TGTGCCAGCAGTCCCGGGACAGGGGGCCAAGCTAACTATGGCTACACCTTC. Translating it yields CASSPGTGGQANYGYTF.